The sample holds a few counts of the clone carrying this TCR beta chain. Its specificity is not known. This record comes from a study of blood T cells in healthy people across ages. Study findings and constraints: Any changes in expanded clonotypes were possibly confounded, as donor CMV status remained unknown. Observed TCR beta diversity showed a strong correlation with the percentage of naive T cells as measured by flow cytometry. Diversity estimates from one million T cells were considered underestimates.

Sample-barcoded 5' priming and a J-beta primer mix drove a second PCR of about 6 to 12 cycles. Each CDR3 protein gets one entry after TCRdb re-called the 5' RACE reads with MiXCR. The repertoire has about 700,000 distinct CDR3 sequences, 32% of them found once; the top ten carry 15% to 17%. Every participating donor contributed approximately 10 milliliters of peripheral blood through a draw. The CDR3 totals 19 residues. Sequences were obtained from blood. The chain joins TRBV21-1 to TRBJ1-1; the table's TRBD1 call for D was not verified on the DNA. TRBV21-1 is a recognized pseudogene. This clonotype was sampled from a woman of 80 years or more in good health. The DNA of the CDR3 is TGTGCCAGCAGCAAACGTGCCGCGGGCCTGGGGTCTCGAACACCTGAAGCTTTCTTT. Its translation: CASSKRAAGLGSRTPEAFF.